The clone carrying this T cell receptor beta chain was counted at least ten times. Its antigen is not identified. The data stem from a study of metastatic and nonmetastatic thyroid tumors. General study points: Reportedly, malignant thyroid tumors had significantly higher TCR beta diversity than benign nodules, in blood and tumor.

Treatment of any kind had been given to no patient before thyroid surgery. In the authors' methods: Across clinicopathological groups, CDR3 differences served as the basis for building a distant-metastasis classifier for papillary thyroid cancer. TCRdb ran MiXCR on the PCR reads. The V and J calls here are based on TCRdb, not the publication. The sample lists over 25,000 clones; roughly a tenth were seen once. Sequenced material: blood. This TCR was recovered from a female donor with papillary thyroid cancer or a benign thyroid nodule (not recorded which). Some clones in this sample may be carry-over from other donors' samples.

This CDR3 is CASSPLGKTNEKLFF. The DNA of the CDR3 is TGTGCCAGCAGCCCACTTGGGAAAACTAATGAAAAACTGTTTTTT. The J gene is TRBJ1-4, the V gene TRBV7-9; D gene uncertain. This CDR3 has 15 residues. CDR1 SEHNR and CDR2 FQNEAQ come from the germline V gene (reference sequence). Trimming removed 5 bases from V and 1 base from J, with 11 bases in between. Complete variable domain (other parts from reference TRBV7-9 and TRBJ1-4): DTGVSQNPRHKITKRGQNVTFRCDPISEHNRLYWYRQTLGQGPEFLTYFQNEAQLEKSRLLSDRFSAERPKGSFSTLEIQRTEQGDSAMYLCASSPLGKTNEKLFFGSGTQLSVL.